The clone carrying this TCR beta chain was counted only a few times. The junction differs from germline at one of its ends, possibly a read error. This record comes from a study of blood T cells in healthy people across ages. The second PCR ran roughly 7 to 12 cycles with a sample-barcoded 5' primer and J-beta primers. TCRdb itself ran the 5' RACE reads through MiXCR, one entry per CDR3 protein. In the table there are about 2 million distinct CDR3 sequences, less than 50% of which are singletons. Germline V gives CDR1 SGHRS, CDR2 YFSETQ. The CDR3 covers 14 residues. This TCR was recovered from a woman between 40 and 50 years old in good health. The chain carries TRBV5-1 and TRBJ2-1, with 10 nucleotides matching TRBD1. Sample: blood. CDR3 protein: CASSFRDRGNEQFF. The CDR3 DNA is TGTGCCAGCAGTTTCCGGGACAGGGGTAATGAGCAGTTCTTC.